Below, one TCR beta chain is given with its context. It was CD45RO-negative cells, positively selected for CCR7, that made up naive CD8 cells, with terminally differentiated effector memory CD45RA+ cells excluded. This sample is part of a study of shared clonotypes between healthy human individuals. Method: immunoSEQ multiplex PCR; TCRdb's copy keeps in-frame clones and lacks some. The sample shows about 2 million clones, about 95% of them seen only once. Per the germline V gene, CDR1 is GTSNPN and CDR2 is SVGIG (reference sequence). J was trimmed by 8 bases and V by 2 bases; bases with no gene match: 14. The CDR3 is 15 residues long.

The sequence was collected from a man younger than 30 in good health. Sequencing was performed on naive CD8+ T cells sorted from blood. This chain links TRBV30 with TRBJ2-7; TRBD1 agrees at 8 bases. CDR3: CAWSLSDREIGKQYF. In DNA form, the CDR3 reads TGTGCCTGGAGTCTTTCGGACAGGGAAATCGGAAAGCAGTACTTC.